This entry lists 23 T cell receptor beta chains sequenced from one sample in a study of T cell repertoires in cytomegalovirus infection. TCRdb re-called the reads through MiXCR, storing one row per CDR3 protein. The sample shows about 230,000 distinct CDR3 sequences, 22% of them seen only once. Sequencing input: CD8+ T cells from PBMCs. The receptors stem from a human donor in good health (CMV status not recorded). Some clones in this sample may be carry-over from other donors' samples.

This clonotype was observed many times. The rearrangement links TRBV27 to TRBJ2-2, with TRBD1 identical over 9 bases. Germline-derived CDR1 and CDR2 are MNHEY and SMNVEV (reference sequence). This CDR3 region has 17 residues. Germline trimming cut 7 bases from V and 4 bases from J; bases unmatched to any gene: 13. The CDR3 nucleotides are TGTGCCAGCATTCGCCAAGGACAGGGGTTAGGCACCGGGGAGCTGTTTTTT. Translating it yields CASIRQGQGLGTGELFF.

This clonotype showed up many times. The CDR3 bases are TGCGCCAGCAGCTTGGTTCCGGGATTTACTGAAGCTTTCTTT. As protein: CASSLVPGFTEAFF. The V and J genes are TRBV5-1 and TRBJ1-1; D is uncertain. V gave up 0 bases and J gave up 5 bases, with 11 bases separating them. Germline CDR1 is SGHRS and CDR2 is YFSETQ. The CDR3 runs 14 residues.

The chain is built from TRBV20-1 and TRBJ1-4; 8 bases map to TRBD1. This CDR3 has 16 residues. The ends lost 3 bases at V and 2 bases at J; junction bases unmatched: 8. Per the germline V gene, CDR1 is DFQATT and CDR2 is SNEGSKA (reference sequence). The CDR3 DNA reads TGCAGTGCTAGGCCCCGACAGGGGTTGACTAATGAAAAACTGTTTTTT. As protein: CSARPRQGLTNEKLFF.

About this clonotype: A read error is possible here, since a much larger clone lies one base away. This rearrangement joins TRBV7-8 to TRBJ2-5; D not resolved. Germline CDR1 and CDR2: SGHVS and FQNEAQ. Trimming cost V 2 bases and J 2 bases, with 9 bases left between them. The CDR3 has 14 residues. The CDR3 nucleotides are TGTGCCAGCAGCTTATCTGACGGACAAGAGACCCAGTACTTC. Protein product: CASSLSDGQETQYF.

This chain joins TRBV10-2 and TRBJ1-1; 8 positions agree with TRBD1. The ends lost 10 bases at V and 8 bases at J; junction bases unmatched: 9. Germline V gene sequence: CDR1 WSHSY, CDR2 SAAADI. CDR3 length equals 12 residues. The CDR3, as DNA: TGCGCCACCAACCCGACAGGGGAGGAAGCTTTCTTT. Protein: CATNPTGEEAFF.

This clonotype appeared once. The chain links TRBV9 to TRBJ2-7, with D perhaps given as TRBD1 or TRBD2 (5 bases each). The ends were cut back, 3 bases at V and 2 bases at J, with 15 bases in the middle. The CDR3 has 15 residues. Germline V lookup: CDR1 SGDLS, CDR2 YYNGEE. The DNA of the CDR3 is TGTGCCAGCAGCGCTTCCGGGACGGACACCTACGAGCAGTACTTC. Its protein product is CASSASGTDTYEQYF.

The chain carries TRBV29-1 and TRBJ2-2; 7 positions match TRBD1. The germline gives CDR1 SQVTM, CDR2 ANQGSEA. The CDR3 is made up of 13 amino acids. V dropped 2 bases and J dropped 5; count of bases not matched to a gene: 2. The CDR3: CSVETGETGELFF. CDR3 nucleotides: TGCAGCGTTGAAACAGGGGAAACCGGGGAGCTGTTTTTT.

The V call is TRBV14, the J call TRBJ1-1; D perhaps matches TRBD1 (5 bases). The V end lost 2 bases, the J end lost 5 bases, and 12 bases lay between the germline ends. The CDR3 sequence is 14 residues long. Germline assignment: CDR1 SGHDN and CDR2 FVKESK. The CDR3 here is CASSQHGTRTEAFF. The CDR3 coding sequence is TGTGCCAGCAGCCAACATGGGACTCGAACTGAAGCTTTCTTT.

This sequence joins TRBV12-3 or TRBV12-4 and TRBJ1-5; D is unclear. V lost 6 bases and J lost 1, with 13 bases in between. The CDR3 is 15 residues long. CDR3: CASSRVVTSNQPQHF. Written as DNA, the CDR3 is TGTGCCAGCAGCCGCGTTGTGACGAGCAATCAGCCCCAGCATTTT.

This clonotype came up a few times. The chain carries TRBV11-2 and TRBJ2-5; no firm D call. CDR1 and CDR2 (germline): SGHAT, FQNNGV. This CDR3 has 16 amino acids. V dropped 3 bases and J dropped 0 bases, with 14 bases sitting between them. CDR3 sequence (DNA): TGTGCCAGCAGCTTCCCCACCGGCCTGTACCAAGAGACCCAGTACTTC. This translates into CASSFPTGLYQETQYF.

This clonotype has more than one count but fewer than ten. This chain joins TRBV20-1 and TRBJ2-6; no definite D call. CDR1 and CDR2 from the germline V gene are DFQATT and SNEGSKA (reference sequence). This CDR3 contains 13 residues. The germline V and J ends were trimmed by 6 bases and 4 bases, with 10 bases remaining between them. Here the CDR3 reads CSARTSGANVLTF. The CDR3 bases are TGCAGTGCCCGGACCTCGGGGGCCAACGTCCTGACTTTC.

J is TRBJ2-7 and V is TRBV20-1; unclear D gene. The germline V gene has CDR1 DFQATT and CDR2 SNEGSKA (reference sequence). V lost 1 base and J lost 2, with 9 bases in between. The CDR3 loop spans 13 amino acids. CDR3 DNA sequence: TGCAGTGCTAGAGGCGTCAGTACCTACGAGCAGTACTTC. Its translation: CSARGVSTYEQYF.

CDR3 bases: TGTGCCAGCAGCTCATTTAGGACAGGGATCTACGAGCAGTACTTC. Protein: CASSSFRTGIYEQYF. The rearrangement links TRBV7-9 to TRBJ2-7; 8 bases are shared with TRBD1. The CDR3 is made up of 15 amino acids. From germline, CDR1 is SEHNR and CDR2 FQNEAQ (reference sequence). With V trimmed by 4 bases and J by 3 bases, 8 bases remained unmatched.

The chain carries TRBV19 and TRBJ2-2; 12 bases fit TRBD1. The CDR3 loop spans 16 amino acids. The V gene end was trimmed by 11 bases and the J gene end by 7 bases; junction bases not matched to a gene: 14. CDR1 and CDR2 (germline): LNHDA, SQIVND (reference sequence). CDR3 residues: CASREGTGGQGGELFF. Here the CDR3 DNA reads TGTGCCTCCCGGGAGGGGACAGGGGGCCAGGGCGGGGAGCTGTTTTTT.

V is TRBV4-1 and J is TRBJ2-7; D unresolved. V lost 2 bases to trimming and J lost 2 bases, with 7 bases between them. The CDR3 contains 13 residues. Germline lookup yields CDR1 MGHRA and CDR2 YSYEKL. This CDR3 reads CASSQPRPYEQYF. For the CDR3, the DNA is TGCGCCAGCAGCCAACCGCGACCCTACGAGCAGTACTTC.

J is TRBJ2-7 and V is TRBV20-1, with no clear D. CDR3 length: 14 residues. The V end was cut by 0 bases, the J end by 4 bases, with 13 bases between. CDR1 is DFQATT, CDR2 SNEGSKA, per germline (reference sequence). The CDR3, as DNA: TGCAGTGCTAGAGATTTAAGGGCTAATTACGAGCAGTACTTC. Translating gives CSARDLRANYEQYF.

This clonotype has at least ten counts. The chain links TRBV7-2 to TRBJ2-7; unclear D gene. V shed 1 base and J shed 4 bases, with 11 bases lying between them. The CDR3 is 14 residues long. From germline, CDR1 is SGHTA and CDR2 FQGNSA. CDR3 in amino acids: CASSLGVRRYEQYF. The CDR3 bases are TGTGCCAGCAGCTTAGGGGTTAGACGGTACGAGCAGTACTTC.

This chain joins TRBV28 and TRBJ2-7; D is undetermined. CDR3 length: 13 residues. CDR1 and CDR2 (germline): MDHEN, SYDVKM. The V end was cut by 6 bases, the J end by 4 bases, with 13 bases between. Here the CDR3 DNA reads TGTGCCAGCAGCCCAAATACGCGGTACGAGCAGTACTTC. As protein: CASSPNTRYEQYF.

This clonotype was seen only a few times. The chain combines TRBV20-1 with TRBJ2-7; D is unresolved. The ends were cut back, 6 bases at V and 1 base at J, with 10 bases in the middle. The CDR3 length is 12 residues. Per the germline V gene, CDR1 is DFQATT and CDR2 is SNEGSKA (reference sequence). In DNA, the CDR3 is TGCAGTGCAACGGACCGATCCTACGAGCAGTACTTC. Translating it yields CSATDRSYEQYF.

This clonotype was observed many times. The CDR3: CASLTPGQGNEQYF. CDR3 DNA sequence: TGTGCCAGCCTTACTCCGGGACAGGGAAACGAGCAGTACTTC. The V and J genes are TRBV2 and TRBJ2-7; 9 nucleotides align to TRBD1. J was trimmed by 5 bases and V by 8 bases; bases with no gene match: 10. This CDR3 comprises 14 residues. From germline, CDR1 is SNHLY and CDR2 FYNNEI.

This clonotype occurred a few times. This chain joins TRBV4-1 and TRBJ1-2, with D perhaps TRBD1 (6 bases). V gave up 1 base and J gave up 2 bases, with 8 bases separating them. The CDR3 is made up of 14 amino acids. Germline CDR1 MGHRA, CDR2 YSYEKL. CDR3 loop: CASSQGTGNYGYTF. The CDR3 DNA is TGCGCCAGCAGCCAAGGAACAGGGAACTATGGCTACACCTTC.

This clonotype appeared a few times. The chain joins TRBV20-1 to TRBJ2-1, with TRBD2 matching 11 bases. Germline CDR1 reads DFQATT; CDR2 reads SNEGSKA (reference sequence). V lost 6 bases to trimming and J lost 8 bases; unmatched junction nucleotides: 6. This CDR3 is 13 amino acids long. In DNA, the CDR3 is TGCAGTGCCTATAGCGGGGGGGCATATGAGCAGTTCTTC. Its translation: CSAYSGGAYEQFF.

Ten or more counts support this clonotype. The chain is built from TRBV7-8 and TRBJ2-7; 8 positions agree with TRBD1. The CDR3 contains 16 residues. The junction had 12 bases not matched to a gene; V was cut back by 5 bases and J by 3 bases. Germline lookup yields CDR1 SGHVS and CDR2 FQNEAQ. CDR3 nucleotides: TGTGCCAGCAGCCATATGGAGGGGACAGGTCACTACGAGCAGTACTTC. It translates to CASSHMEGTGHYEQYF.